The 22 T cell receptor beta chains below come from one sample, sequenced in a study of metastatic and nonmetastatic thyroid tumors. MiXCR was used by TCRdb to re-call the PCR reads. Of more than 90,000 clones detected, about 13% appear once; the ten largest clones hold about 10%. Patients underwent thyroid surgery, and none had received any treatment before it. Sequenced material: blood. These receptors were collected from a female donor with papillary thyroid cancer or a benign thyroid nodule (not recorded which). Some clones in this sample may be carry-over from other donors' samples.

The CDR3 DNA follows: TGTGCCAGCAGCCAAGATATAGGCACAGATACGCAGTATTTT. It yields the protein CASSQDIGTDTQYF. The chain links TRBV3-1 to TRBJ2-3; D gene ambiguous. The CDR3 contains 14 residues. Germline assignment: CDR1 LGHDT and CDR2 YNNKEL (reference sequence). Trimming cost V 0 bases and J 1 base, with 5 bases left between them.

There are many counts of this clone. CDR3 region: CSAKKGLAGVHEQYF. The DNA of the CDR3 is TGCAGTGCTAAGAAGGGACTAGCGGGAGTTCACGAGCAGTACTTC. The chain uses TRBV20-1 and TRBJ2-7; 14 positions agree with TRBD2. Looked up from germline, CDR1 is DFQATT and CDR2 is SNEGSKA (reference sequence). The CDR3 runs to 15 residues. V was clipped by 4 bases and J by 5 bases; unmatched bases: 7.

At least ten counts were recorded for this clone. CDR3 amino acids: CAWSLTSGSRHEQYF. The CDR3 coding sequence is TGTGCCTGGAGTCTGACTAGCGGGAGTCGTCACGAGCAGTACTTC. This chain links TRBV30 with TRBJ2-7; 12 bases are shared with TRBD2. The germline CDR1 and CDR2 sequences are GTSNPN and SVGIG (reference sequence). Trimming removed 2 bases from V and 5 bases from J; junction bases left unmatched: 7. The CDR3 contains 15 residues.

There are many counts of this clone. The V and J genes are TRBV5-1 and TRBJ2-1, with 11 nucleotides matching TRBD2. Germline CDR1 reads SGHRS; CDR2 reads YFSETQ. Trimming cost V 2 bases and J 10 bases; bases outside gene matches: 11. The CDR3 has 16 amino acids. Here the CDR3 DNA reads TGCGCCAGCAGCTTACTAACTAGCGGGAGTCAAGGAGAGCAGTTCTTC. Protein product: CASSLLTSGSQGEQFF.

A few counts support this clone. This rearrangement joins TRBV24-1 to TRBJ2-7; D remains ambiguous. Germline lookup yields CDR1 KGHDR and CDR2 SFDVKD. V was trimmed by 1 base and J by 3 bases, leaving 9 bases between them. The CDR3 length is 14 residues. DNA for the CDR3: TGTGCCACCAGTGATTTTCTGACCAACTACGAGCAGTACTTC. This translates into CATSDFLTNYEQYF.

In its sample, this clone was seen many times. This sequence joins TRBV12-3 or TRBV12-4 and TRBJ1-5; D uncertain. V lost 1 base and J 5 bases, leaving 9 bases between the germline ends. The CDR3 runs to 14 residues. CDR3 sequence reads: CASSLGGTDQPQHF. As DNA, the CDR3 is TGTGCCAGCAGTTTAGGCGGTACAGATCAGCCCCAGCATTTT.

This clone was counted ten times or more. The chain links TRBV5-1 to TRBJ2-7, with D perhaps TRBD1 or TRBD2 (5 bases each). The CDR3 has 13 residues. Germline-derived CDR1 and CDR2 are SGHRS and YFSETQ. V was pared by 0 bases and J by 4 bases, with 8 bases between. The CDR3 coding sequence is TGCGCCAGCAGCTTGGCCAGGGAGTACGAGCAGTACTTC. Encoded protein: CASSLAREYEQYF.

This clone was picked up many times. J is TRBJ1-1 and V is TRBV12-3 or TRBV12-4; D ambiguous. The CDR3 has 12 amino acids. V was clipped by 7 bases and J by 8 bases, with 14 bases between them. The CDR3 nucleotides read TGTGCCAGCAATCTCGACGGGCAGGAAGCTTTCTTT. Its translation: CASNLDGQEAFF.

This clone showed up just once. The V gene is TRBV7-8, the J gene TRBJ2-7; TRBD1 matches 10 bases. Germline trimming cut 6 bases from V and 0 bases from J; bases unmatched to any gene: 5. CDR3 length: 15 residues. Germline CDR1 SGHVS, CDR2 FQNEAQ. The CDR3 DNA sequence: TGTGCCAGCAGAAGACAGGGGGCCCCCTCCTACGAGCAGTACTTC. Residues: CASRRQGAPSYEQYF. Supplemented by reference TRBV7-8 and TRBJ2-7, the full variable domain reads GAGVSQSPRYKVAKRGQDVALRCDPISGHVSLFWYQQALGQGPEFLTYFQNEAQLDKSGLPSDRFFAERPEGSVSTLKIQRTQQEDSAVYLCASRRQGAPSYEQYFGPGTRLTVT.

This clone came up many times. The chain joins TRBV5-4 to TRBJ1-2; 10 nucleotides align to TRBD1. From germline, CDR1 is SGHNT and CDR2 YYREEE (reference sequence). The CDR3 totals 13 residues. The V and J ends lost 2 bases and 8 bases, in that order; junction bases with no gene match: 3. CDR3 sequence: CASSFPDRGGYTF. As DNA, the CDR3 is TGTGCCAGCAGCTTTCCGGACAGGGGGGGCTACACCTTC.

This clone was observed at least ten times. The chain carries TRBV12-5 and TRBJ2-2, with unresolved D. There are 18 residues in the CDR3. The V and J ends lost 7 bases and 0 bases respectively, with 21 bases between them. CDR1 LGHNT and CDR2 FRNRAP come from the germline V gene. CDR3: CASAADQWGSTNTGELFF. CDR3 DNA sequence: TGTGCTAGTGCCGCAGATCAATGGGGTAGCACGAACACCGGGGAGCTGTTTTTT. Looking up the rest from reference TRBV12-5 and TRBJ2-2 gives the full variable domain: DARVTQTPRHKVTEMGQEVTMRCQPILGHNTVFWYRQTMMQGLELLAYFRNRAPLDDSGMPKDRFSAEMPDATLATLKIQPSEPRDSAVYFCASAADQWGSTNTGELFFGEGSRLTVL.

About this clone itself: Germline is not matched at one junction end, which may reflect a read error. V is TRBV28 and J is TRBJ1-6; no definite D call. This CDR3 region has 13 residues. Germline V CDR1 and CDR2: MDHEN, SYDVKM. CDR3 loop: CASSYEMNSPLHF. The DNA of the CDR3 is TGTGCCAGCAGTTACGAGATGAATTCACCTCTCCACTTT.

The V gene is TRBV7-6, the J gene TRBJ2-1, with unresolved D. Looked up from germline, CDR1 is SGHVS and CDR2 is FNYEAQ. This CDR3 is 13 amino acids long. Trimming cost V 10 bases and J 6 bases, with 16 bases left between them. CDR3 region: CAISKEWGNEQFF. The CDR3 DNA reads TGTGCCATCAGTAAGGAGTGGGGCAATGAGCAGTTCTTC.

This clone was seen many times. A much larger clone differs by one base, so this may be a read error. This sequence joins TRBV19 and TRBJ2-1; TRBD2 agrees at 8 bases. The CDR3 runs 14 residues. V lost 3 bases and J lost 8; bases outside the gene matches: 6. Germline V gene data show CDR1 as LNHDA and CDR2 as SQIVND (reference sequence). CDR3 nucleotide sequence: TGTGCCAGTAGTATCAGCGGGAGTGCGGATGAGCAGTTCTTC. Translated, it gives CASSISGSADEQFF.

As concerns this clone: A junction boundary mismatches the germline segment, possibly from a read error. This chain connects TRBV12-3 or TRBV12-4 to TRBJ2-2; the D is unclear. The CDR3 contains 14 residues. CDR3 nucleotides: TGTGCCAGCAGTTTCTCCAGAGGAACCGGTGAGCTGTTTTTT. Protein: CASSFSRGTGELFF.

This clone was observed many times. V and J are TRBV10-3 and TRBJ2-1; D not resolved. This CDR3 has 11 amino acids. The V gene's germline CDR1 is ENHRY and CDR2 SYGVKD. Trimming took 0 bases from V and 15 from J, leaving 9 bases between them. CDR3: CAISESGFLFF. CDR3 sequence (DNA): TGTGCCATCAGTGAGTCAGGGTTTCTGTTCTTC.

The V and J genes are TRBV12-3 or TRBV12-4 and TRBJ2-3; 8 nucleotides agree with TRBD2. CDR3 length: 15 residues. The J segment lost 4 bases and the V segment lost 4 bases, leaving 7 bases of the junction unmatched. CDR3 nucleotide sequence: TGTGCCAGCAGTTCTATCGGGAGGGCCCCAGATACGCAGTATTTT. This gives the protein CASSSIGRAPDTQYF.

As for this clone: One base away lies a much larger clone, so this may be a sequencing read error. The chain combines TRBV7-7 with TRBJ2-5; 10 bases are a match to TRBD1. In germline, CDR1 is SSHAT, CDR2 FNYEAQ (reference sequence). The CDR3 runs 16 residues. Written as DNA, the CDR3 is TGTGCTAGCAACCATAGGGGGGACAGGGGTGTAGAGACCCAGTACTTC. It specifies CASNHRGDRGVETQYF.

This clone was seen a handful of times. A much bigger clone sits one base away, suggesting this may be a read error. The V and J genes are TRBV24-1 and TRBJ2-5; D is possibly TRBD1 (5 bases). V gave up 3 bases and J gave up 11 bases, with 9 bases separating them. The CDR3 is made up of 11 amino acids. Germline CDR1 KGHDR, CDR2 SFDVKD. The CDR3 nucleotides read TGTGCCACCAGTGATATGTACAGGCAGTACTTC. Translation gives CATSDMYRQYF.

This clone was counted a few times. This rearrangement joins TRBV7-8 to TRBJ1-2; D is ambiguous. The germline gives CDR1 SGHVS, CDR2 FQNEAQ. This CDR3 spans 16 amino acids. V gave up 0 bases and J gave up 5 bases, with 16 bases separating them. CDR3 loop: CASSLAQPWCAYGYTF. In DNA, the CDR3 is TGTGCCAGCAGCTTAGCGCAACCATGGTGCGCATATGGCTACACCTTC.

The rearrangement links TRBV6-1 to TRBJ1-5, with D maybe TRBD1 (5 bases). Germline V gives CDR1 MNHNS, CDR2 SASEGT. V lost 6 bases to trimming and J lost 4 bases, with 10 bases between them. This CDR3 spans 13 amino acids. The CDR3 sequence: CASSRQQNQPQHF. CDR3 DNA sequence: TGTGCCAGCAGCCGACAGCAAAATCAGCCCCAGCATTTT.

This clone was seen many times. The chain couples TRBV9 to TRBJ2-7; 14 positions match TRBD2. Germline CDR1 is SGDLS and CDR2 is YYNGEE. V lost 4 bases and J lost 7; bases outside the gene matches: 13. This CDR3 is built from 17 residues. The CDR3 here is CASSIGTSGSKGGEQYF. The CDR3 DNA follows: TGTGCCAGCAGCATCGGGACTAGCGGGAGTAAGGGAGGTGAGCAGTACTTC.